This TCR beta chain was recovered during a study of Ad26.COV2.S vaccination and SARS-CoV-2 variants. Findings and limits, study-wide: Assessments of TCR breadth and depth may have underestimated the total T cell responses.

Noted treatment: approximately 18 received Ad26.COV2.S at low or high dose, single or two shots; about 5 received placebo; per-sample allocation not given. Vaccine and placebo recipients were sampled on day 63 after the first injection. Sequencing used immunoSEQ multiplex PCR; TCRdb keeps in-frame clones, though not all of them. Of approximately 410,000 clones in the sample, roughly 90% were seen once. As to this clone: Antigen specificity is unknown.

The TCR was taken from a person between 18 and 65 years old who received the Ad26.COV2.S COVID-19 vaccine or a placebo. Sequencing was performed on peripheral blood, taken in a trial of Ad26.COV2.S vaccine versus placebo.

CDR3 amino acids: CASSQGTGGWYGYTF. In DNA form, the CDR3 reads TGCGCCAGCAGCCAGGGGACAGGGGGCTGGTATGGCTACACCTTC. This rearrangement joins TRBV4-3 to TRBJ1-2; 12 nucleotides match TRBD1. The CDR3 is 15 residues long. Germline loops: CDR1 LGHNA, CDR2 YSLEER. V shed 3 bases and J 5 bases; nucleotides not matched to a gene: 4.